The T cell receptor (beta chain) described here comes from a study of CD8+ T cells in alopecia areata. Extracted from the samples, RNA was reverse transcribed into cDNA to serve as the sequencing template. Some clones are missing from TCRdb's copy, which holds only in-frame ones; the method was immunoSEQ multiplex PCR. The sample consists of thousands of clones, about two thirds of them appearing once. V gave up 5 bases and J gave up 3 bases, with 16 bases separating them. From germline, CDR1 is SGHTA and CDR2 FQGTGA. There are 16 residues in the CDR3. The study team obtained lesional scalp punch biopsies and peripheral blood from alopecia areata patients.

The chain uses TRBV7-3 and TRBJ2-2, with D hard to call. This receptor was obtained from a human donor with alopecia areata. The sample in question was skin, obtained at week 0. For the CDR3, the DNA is TGTGCCAGCAGCCTCGATGCGGCTAGTGACACCGGGGAGCTGTTTTTT. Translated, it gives CASSLDAASDTGELFF.